This T cell receptor (beta chain) emerged from a study of blood T cell repertoires in COVID-19. Turning to the study itself: Acute-phase and convalescent COVID-19 samples originated in the United States, Italy and Spain. The analysed material was cDNA or gDNA that came from T cells, B-cell-depleted T cells, or PBMCs.

Data came from immunoSEQ multiplex PCR; TCRdb stores just in-frame clones and leaves some out. The sample holds approximately 99,000 clones, 84% seen once. J gave up 4 bases and V 6 bases, and 9 bases lay outside the gene matches. Germline V lookup: CDR1 SNHLY, CDR2 FYNNEI. The CDR3 covers 15 residues. The origin of this receptor is a man between 65 and 85 years old with active or convalescent COVID-19. Sequenced input: peripheral blood. This chain uses TRBV2 with TRBJ1-5, with 7 nucleotides matching TRBD1. This CDR3 reads CASRPGTALNQPQHF. Here the CDR3 DNA reads TGTGCCAGCAGACCAGGGACAGCCCTAAATCAGCCCCAGCATTTT.